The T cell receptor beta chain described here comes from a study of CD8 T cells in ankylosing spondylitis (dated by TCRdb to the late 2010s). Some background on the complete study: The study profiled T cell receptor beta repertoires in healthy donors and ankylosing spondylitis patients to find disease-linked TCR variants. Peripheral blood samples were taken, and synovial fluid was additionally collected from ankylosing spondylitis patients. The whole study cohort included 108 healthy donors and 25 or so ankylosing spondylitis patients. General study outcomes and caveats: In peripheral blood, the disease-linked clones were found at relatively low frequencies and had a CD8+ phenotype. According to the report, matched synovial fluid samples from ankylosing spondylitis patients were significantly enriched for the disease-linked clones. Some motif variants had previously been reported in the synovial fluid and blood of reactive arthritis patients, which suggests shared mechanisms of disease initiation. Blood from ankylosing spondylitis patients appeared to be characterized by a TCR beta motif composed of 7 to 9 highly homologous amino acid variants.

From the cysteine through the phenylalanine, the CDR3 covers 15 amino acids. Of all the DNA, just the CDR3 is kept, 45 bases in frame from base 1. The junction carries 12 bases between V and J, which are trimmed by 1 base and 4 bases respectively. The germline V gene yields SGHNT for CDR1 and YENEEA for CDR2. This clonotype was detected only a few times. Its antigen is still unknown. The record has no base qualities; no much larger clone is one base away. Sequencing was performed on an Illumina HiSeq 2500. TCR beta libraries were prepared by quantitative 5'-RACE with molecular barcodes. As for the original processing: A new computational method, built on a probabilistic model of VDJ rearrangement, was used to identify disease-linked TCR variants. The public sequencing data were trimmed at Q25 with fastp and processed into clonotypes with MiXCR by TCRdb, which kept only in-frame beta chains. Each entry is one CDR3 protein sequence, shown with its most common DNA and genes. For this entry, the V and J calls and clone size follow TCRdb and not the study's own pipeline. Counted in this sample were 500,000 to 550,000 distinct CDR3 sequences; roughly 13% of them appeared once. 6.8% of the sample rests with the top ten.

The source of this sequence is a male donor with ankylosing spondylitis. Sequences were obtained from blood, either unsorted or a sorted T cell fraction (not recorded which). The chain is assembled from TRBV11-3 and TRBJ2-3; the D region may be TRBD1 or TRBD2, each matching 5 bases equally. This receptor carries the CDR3 CASSLGRRGADTQYF. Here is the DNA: TGTGCCAGCAGCTTAGGAAGGAGAGGGGCAGATACGCAGTATTTT.